Listed below are T cell receptor beta chains from one sample, sequenced in a study of T-cell memory formation after mild COVID-19. TCRdb called the 5' RACE reads again in MiXCR, with one record for every CDR3 protein. The table shows 400,000 to 500,000 distinct CDR3 sequences, with 18% occurring only once. The sample was PBMCs or a T cell subset sorted from them (not recorded which). The receptors here all came from a young man who had mild COVID-19 (a few samples of this study predate the infection). Cell type and time point are not known. Both conserved end residues are part of each CDR3. Each record gives: D gene, V gene, clone size, J gene, CDR3 DNA, CDR3 protein. The D gene is left open where the match is weak. A clone size is listed for some rows: how often the clone was seen (once, few, many), or a class if it is expanded.

NA	TRBV4-3	NA	TRBJ2-7	TGCGCCAGCAGCCATGGGGGGTCCAGGGGAAGCGCGCAGTACTTC	CASSHGGSRGSAQYF
NA	TRBV29-1	NA	TRBJ1-2	TGCAGCGTAGGAGGAGGGGAGGACTATGGCTACACCTTC	CSVGGGEDYGYTF
NA	TRBV20-1	NA	TRBJ2-5	TGCAGTGCTAGAGATTTTTTGGGCCAAGAGACCCAGTACTTC	CSARDFLGQETQYF
TRBD2	TRBV27	NA	TRBJ2-1	TGTGCCAGCAGTTTATCTAGCGGGGGGGCCAGTGAGCAGTTCTTC	CASSLSSGGASEQFF
TRBD1	TRBV5-5	NA	TRBJ1-6	TGTGCCAGCAGCTTGACGGGACAGGGGTCATCCTTT	CASSLTGQGSSF
NA	TRBV5-1	NA	TRBJ2-5	TGCGCCAGCAGCCCCGGCTGGTTGGTTCGGGAGACCCAGTACTTC	CASSPGWLVRETQYF
NA	TRBV20-1	few	TRBJ2-7	TGCAGTGCTAGCCTGGGAGGCTACGAGCAGTACTTC	CSASLGGYEQYF
NA	TRBV12-3/TRBV12-4	few	TRBJ1-5	TGTGCCAGCAGTTTAGCCCGGTATCAGCCCCAGCATTTT	CASSLARYQPQHF
NA	TRBV2	few	TRBJ1-2	TGTGCCAGCAATCAGGGCTATGGCTACACCTTC	CASNQGYGYTF
NA	TRBV6-5	few	TRBJ2-4	TGTGCCAGCAGGTCCCCAGGGACGGACATTCAGTACTTC	CASRSPGTDIQYF
NA	TRBV27	NA	TRBJ1-4	TGTGCCAGCAGACCCCTCCCAACTAATGAAAAACTGTTTTTT	CASRPLPTNEKLFF
NA	TRBV7-2	NA	TRBJ2-2	TGTGCCAGCAGCCCGAAATACGACAGAAACACCGGGGAGCTGTTTTTT	CASSPKYDRNTGELFF
NA	TRBV7-2	NA	TRBJ1-1	TGTGCCAGCAGCTTATTGGGGGTGGCGAACACTGAAGCTTTCTTT	CASSLLGVANTEAFF
TRBD1	TRBV12-3/TRBV12-4	few	TRBJ1-5	TGTGCCAGCAGTTGGACAGGGCCTCAGCCCCAGCATTTT	CASSWTGPQPQHF
NA	TRBV5-1	many	TRBJ1-6	TGCGCCAGCAGCTTGGCATCCGTTCAGAATTCACCCCTCCACTTT	CASSLASVQNSPLHF
NA	TRBV24-1	NA	TRBJ2-3	TGTGCCACCAGTGATTTGGGGCGGGGACAAGGAGATACGCAGTATTTT	CATSDLGRGQGDTQYF
NA	TRBV12-3/TRBV12-4	few	TRBJ2-7	TGTGCCAGCAGTCCCCACTCGTCCGGGGCCTCCTACGAGCAGTACTTC	CASSPHSSGASYEQYF
TRBD2	TRBV7-7	many	TRBJ2-3	TGTGCTAGCAGCTACGCAGCGGGGGGCACAGATACGCAGTATTTT	CASSYAAGGTDTQYF
TRBD1	TRBV7-8	NA	TRBJ1-4	TGTGCCAGCAGCTCGCCGACAGGGGGAAGTGAAAAACTGTTTTTT	CASSSPTGGSEKLFF
TRBD2	TRBV2	few	TRBJ2-3	TGTGCCAGCAGGAAAACTAGCGGGGGGACAGATACGCAGTATTTT	CASRKTSGGTDTQYF
NA	TRBV12-3/TRBV12-4	NA	TRBJ1-3	TGTGCCAGCACCTTCCCCTATGACAGTGACTCTGGAAACACCATATATTTT	CASTFPYDSDSGNTIYF
TRBD2	TRBV4-1	NA	TRBJ2-1	TGCTCCAGCAGCCAGGTACGGGGGGGCGGTCTCGATGAGCAGTTCTTC	CSSSQVRGGGLDEQFF
NA	TRBV5-1	few	TRBJ2-1	TGCGCCAGCAGCTTGCCCAGAAGTGAGCAGTTCTTC	CASSLPRSEQFF
NA	TRBV7-6	many	TRBJ2-4	TGTGCCAGCAGCATCAGGGTAGAAAAAAACATTCAGTACTTC	CASSIRVEKNIQYF
TRBD2	TRBV6-4	few	TRBJ2-3	TGTGCCAGCAGTGAATCAAGCGGGGGAAGCACAGATACGCAGTATTTT	CASSESSGGSTDTQYF
TRBD2	TRBV12-3/TRBV12-4	few	TRBJ2-3	TGTGCCAGCAGTTTACGCTCCGGACTAGCGGGGAGCACAGATACGCAGTATTTT	CASSLRSGLAGSTDTQYF
TRBD1	TRBV7-2	NA	TRBJ1-4	TGTGCCAGCAGCTTAAGACAGGGGCGTGAAAAACTGTTTTTT	CASSLRQGREKLFF
NA	TRBV19	many	TRBJ2-1	TGTGCCAGTAGTATAGCCCGACAGAACAATGAGCAGTTCTTC	CASSIARQNNEQFF
TRBD2	TRBV18	few	TRBJ2-1	TGTGCCAGCTCAGAGACTAGCACGGTGGGTAATGAGCAGTTCTTC	CASSETSTVGNEQFF
NA	TRBV6-5	few	TRBJ2-7	TGTGCCAGCAGTGTTGAACTAGGGGGCGAGCAGTACTTC	CASSVELGGEQYF
TRBD1	TRBV7-8	NA	TRBJ1-2	TGTGCCAGCAGCTTAGGGGGACAGCCCTATGGCTACACCTTC	CASSLGGQPYGYTF
NA	TRBV14	NA	TRBJ2-3	TGTGCCAGCAGCCACTATGGTACGCAGTATTTT	CASSHYGTQYF
TRBD1	TRBV10-1	NA	TRBJ2-1	TGCGCCAGCAGCAAAGGACAGGGCGTTATGAGGAATGAGCAGTTCTTC	CASSKGQGVMRNEQFF
NA	TRBV4-3	many	TRBJ1-5	TGCGCCAGCAGCCAAGATATGAATCAGCCCCAGCATTTT	CASSQDMNQPQHF
TRBD2	TRBV29-1	NA	TRBJ2-3	TGCAGCGTTGGACTAGCGGGGGGGCGGGCAGATACGCAGTATTTT	CSVGLAGGRADTQYF
NA	TRBV5-6	NA	TRBJ2-4	TGTGCCAGCAGGCCAACACTTTTAGCCAAAAACATTCAGTACTTC	CASRPTLLAKNIQYF
NA	TRBV7-2	few	TRBJ2-1	TGTGCCAGCAGCCATGGGGGCTCCTACAATGAGCAGTTCTTC	CASSHGGSYNEQFF
NA	TRBV6-5	few	TRBJ1-1	TGTGCCAGCAGTTACGGGGGATCGAACACTGAAGCTTTCTTT	CASSYGGSNTEAFF
NA	TRBV3-1	few	TRBJ2-5	TGTGCCAGCAGCTCGATGGGGGGAGCAGAGACCCAGTACTTC	CASSSMGGAETQYF
NA	TRBV6-5	once	TRBJ2-7	TGTGCCAGCAGTTACTCGATAGCAGGGTTGGGCTCCTACGAGCAGTACTTC	CASSYSIAGLGSYEQYF
TRBD1	TRBV5-1	many	TRBJ2-7	TGCGCCAGCAGGTGGACAGGGGGCAGGGAGCAGTACTTC	CASRWTGGREQYF